The present T cell receptor (beta chain) was sequenced within a study of blood T cell repertoires in COVID-19. Study-level information: PBMCs, B-cell-depleted T cells, or T cells were the source of the cDNA or gDNA that made up the material.

CDR1 is LNHDA and CDR2 is SQIVND in the germline V gene (reference sequence). The CDR3 runs 14 residues. With 9 bases removed from V and 8 bases from J, the gap between germline ends came to 19 bases. Some clones are missing from TCRdb's copy, which holds only in-frame ones; the method was immunoSEQ multiplex PCR. The table has about 210,000 clones, 92% seen once. The chain joins TRBV19 to TRBJ2-2, with D perhaps matching TRBD2 (6 bases). Sequenced sample: peripheral blood. This clonotype was obtained from a man aged 30-40 years with acute or convalescent COVID-19. The CDR3 sequence: CASTRYRLVGELFF. The CDR3 DNA reads as TGTGCCAGCACTAGATACCGACTAGTAGGGGAGCTGTTTTTT. The full variable domain, its missing parts supplied by reference TRBV19 and TRBJ2-2, is DGGITQSPKYLFRKEGQNVTLSCEQNLNHDAMYWYRQDPGQGLRLIYYSQIVNDFQKGDIAEGYSVSREKKESFPLTVTSAQKNPTAFYLCASTRYRLVGELFFGEGSRLTVL.